This T cell receptor (beta chain) was observed in a study of spatial heterogeneity in lung cancer. Time point specified: blood at routine non-recurrence follow-up after resection. V shed 4 bases, J shed 9 bases, and the junction held 9 bases outside the gene matches. The CDR3 has 14 residues. Germline V gene lookup returns CDR1 SGHTS and CDR2 YDEGEE. This clonotype occurred a few times. One entry per CDR3 protein, called by TCRdb with MiXCR from the 5' RACE reads. The sample shows about 100,000 distinct CDR3 sequences, approximately 19% of them seen only once. V is TRBV5-8 and J is TRBJ1-5; TRBD1 matches at 8 bases. The clonotype comes from a male donor with early-stage non-small cell lung cancer. The starting material was PBMCs, obtained at follow-up. Here the CDR3 DNA reads TGTGCCAGCAGCAAGGGACAGGAGCTGGGGCCCCAGCATTTT. This encodes CASSKGQELGPQHF.